This passage covers 26 T cell receptor beta chains from one sample sequenced in a study of neoadjuvant nivolumab and ipilimumab in lung cancer. Profiled with immunoSEQ multiplex PCR; TCRdb holds only in-frame clones, not every one. This table has tens of thousands of clones, around 86% appearing once. This sample comprised tumor tissue, obtained after neoadjuvant nivolumab, alone or with ipilimumab, at or shortly before surgery. These receptors all stem from an adult with non-small cell lung cancer.

The rearrangement uses TRBV5-1 and TRBJ2-1; D remains unclear. Germline values: CDR1 SGHRS, CDR2 YFSETQ. V was clipped by 5 bases and J by 4 bases, with 10 bases between them. The length of the CDR3 is 13 residues. This chain's CDR3 is CASRVSNYNEQFF. In nucleotides, the CDR3 is TGCGCCAGCAGAGTTTCTAATTACAATGAGCAGTTCTTC.

V and J are TRBV5-1 and TRBJ2-3, with 10 bases fitting TRBD2. Germline-derived CDR1 and CDR2 are SGHRS and YFSETQ. V shed 0 bases, J shed 2 bases, and the junction held 6 bases outside the gene matches. The CDR3 sequence is 17 residues long. Here the CDR3 DNA reads TGCGCCAGCAGCTTGGTAATTGGGACTAGCGCCACAGATACGCAGTATTTT. It translates to CASSLVIGTSATDTQYF.

The chain is built from TRBV7-2 and TRBJ2-1; D possibly corresponds to TRBD2 (6 bases). CDR1 SGHTA and CDR2 FQGNSA come from the germline V gene. V dropped 4 bases and J dropped 10 bases, with 14 bases sitting between them. The CDR3 consists of 13 residues. The CDR3 reads CASSSGFRGEQFF. DNA of the CDR3: TGTGCCAGCAGCTCGGGATTCCGGGGGGAGCAGTTCTTC.

V usage is TRBV5-1 and J usage is TRBJ1-3, with 9 nucleotides matching TRBD1. Trimming at V came to 6 bases and at J to 4 bases, leaving 5 bases not matched to a gene. The germline CDR1 and CDR2 sequences are SGHRS and YFSETQ. CDR3 length: 14 amino acids. The CDR3 DNA is TGCGCCAGCAACCCCGGGACAGGGGGAAACACCATATATTTT. This codes for CASNPGTGGNTIYF.

This chain uses TRBV19 with TRBJ1-1, with D uncertain. This CDR3 comprises 16 residues. Germline assignment: CDR1 LNHDA and CDR2 SQIVND (reference sequence). The V and J ends lost 1 base and 0 bases respectively, with 12 bases between them. The CDR3 DNA follows: TGTGCCAGTAGTATAGTAGGAGACTATTTGAACACTGAAGCTTTCTTT. Translation gives CASSIVGDYLNTEAFF.

This clone was detected a few times. The gene calls are TRBV29-1 and TRBJ1-1; D is uncertain. From germline, CDR1 is SQVTM and CDR2 ANQGSEA. The V and J ends lost 2 bases and 0 bases respectively, with 7 bases between them. There are 13 residues in the CDR3. CDR3 sequence (DNA): TGCAGCGTTGAACGAGGTATGAACACTGAAGCTTTCTTT. Its protein is CSVERGMNTEAFF.

This sequence joins TRBV6-5 and TRBJ1-2; D remains unclear. The CDR3 loop spans 11 amino acids. The germline gives CDR1 MNHEY, CDR2 SVGAGI. Trimming took 4 bases from V and 4 from J, leaving 4 bases between them. CDR3: CASSSGYGYTF. CDR3 coding DNA: TGTGCCAGCAGTTCGGGCTATGGCTACACCTTC.

The V and J genes are TRBV11-3 and TRBJ2-1, with D possibly being TRBD1 or TRBD2 (5 bases each). With 1 base removed from V and 4 bases from J, the gap between germline ends came to 14 bases. The CDR3 has 16 amino acids. CDR1 and CDR2 (germline): SGHNT, YENEEA. CDR3 coding DNA: TGTGCCAGCAGCTTAGGTGGGGGATCGGGTTACAATGAGCAGTTCTTC. It specifies CASSLGGGSGYNEQFF.

V gene TRBV5-1 combines with J gene TRBJ2-7, with D possibly being TRBD2 (5 bases). Germline assignment: CDR1 SGHRS and CDR2 YFSETQ. Trimming cost V 0 bases and J 7 bases, with 11 bases left between them. The CDR3 length is 13 residues. The DNA of the CDR3 is TGCGCCAGCAGCTTGGGAGGGTTGGAAGAGCAGTACTTC. Its translation is CASSLGGLEEQYF.

This clone was picked up one time. The rearrangement joins TRBV5-1 to TRBJ2-7; D remains unclear. The germline V gene encodes CDR1 SGHRS and CDR2 YFSETQ. This CDR3 region has 15 residues. Trimming left V 4 bases short and J 3 bases short, with 17 bases between. The DNA of the CDR3 is TGCGCCAGCAGCCCGGGCTTGGGTTCTCGCTACGAGCAGTACTTC. Protein sequence: CASSPGLGSRYEQYF.

The chain recombines TRBV7-9 with TRBJ2-3; 7 bases line up with TRBD2. The CDR3 is made up of 15 amino acids. Germline CDR1 reads SEHNR; CDR2 reads FQNEAQ (reference sequence). J was trimmed by 3 bases and V by 3 bases; bases with no gene match: 6. The CDR3 loop reads CASSFGLGKTDTQYF. Written as DNA, the CDR3 is TGTGCCAGCAGCTTCGGACTAGGAAAAACAGATACGCAGTATTTT. Based on the CDR3 plus reference TRBV7-9 and TRBJ2-3, the full variable domain is DTGVSQNPRHKITKRGQNVTFRCDPISEHNRLYWYRQTLGQGPEFLTYFQNEAQLEKSRLLSDRFSAERPKGSFSTLEIQRTEQGDSAMYLCASSFGLGKTDTQYFGPGTRLTVL.

The V call is TRBV6-1, the J call TRBJ2-7, with 10 bases fitting TRBD2. This CDR3 is 14 amino acids long. Germline assignment: CDR1 MNHNS and CDR2 SASEGT. J gave up 6 bases and V 11 bases, and 13 bases lay outside the gene matches. The CDR3 sequence is CAGARSGRAFEQYF. In nucleotides, the CDR3 is TGTGCCGGGGCAAGAAGCGGGAGGGCCTTCGAGCAGTACTTC.

This chain connects TRBV5-1 to TRBJ1-1, with D uncertain. V was shortened by 6 bases and J by 4 bases, with 16 bases between the two germline ends. Germline CDR1 and CDR2: SGHRS and YFSETQ. The CDR3 spans 14 residues. The DNA of the CDR3 is TGCGCCAGCATGGTGACCGCGGGTTCCACTGAAGCTTTCTTT. Its protein product is CASMVTAGSTEAFF.

This chain joins TRBV30 and TRBJ1-1; D is possibly TRBD1 (6 bases). Trimming removed 2 bases from V and 0 bases from J, with 13 bases in between. The CDR3 spans 15 residues. From germline, CDR1 is GTSNPN and CDR2 SVGIG (reference sequence). The CDR3 nucleotides are TGTGCCTGGAGTTTGGGGGCCCTCATGAACACTGAAGCTTTCTTT. Amino acids: CAWSLGALMNTEAFF.

This clone was recorded only once. V and J are TRBV30 and TRBJ2-3; D may be TRBD2 (5 bases). V was pared by 3 bases and J by 2 bases, with 9 bases between. The CDR3 runs to 13 residues. The germline CDR1 and CDR2 sequences are GTSNPN and SVGIG (reference sequence). The CDR3 here is CAWRASSTDTQYF. Here the CDR3 DNA reads TGTGCCTGGAGGGCTAGCTCCACAGATACGCAGTATTTT.

V gene TRBV7-9 combines with J gene TRBJ2-3, with 11 bases fitting TRBD1. The CDR3 sequence is 17 residues long. J was trimmed by 3 bases and V by 0 bases; bases with no gene match: 5. Germline V gene sequence: CDR1 SEHNR, CDR2 FQNEAQ (reference sequence). CDR3 sequence (DNA): TGTGCCAGCAGCTTAGCCGGGACAGGGGGAAGGACAGATACGCAGTATTTT. Amino acid sequence: CASSLAGTGGRTDTQYF.

This clone occurred a few times. This CDR3 reads CASTLDGSRGEQFF. DNA of the CDR3: TGTGCCAGCACCCTGGACGGGAGTAGGGGTGAGCAGTTCTTC. V is TRBV5-4 and J is TRBJ2-1; D possibly corresponds to TRBD2 (6 bases). This CDR3 has 14 amino acids. The germline V gene encodes CDR1 SGHNT and CDR2 YYREEE (reference sequence). V lost 6 bases and J 9 bases, leaving 19 bases between the germline ends.

The chain joins TRBV7-9 to TRBJ1-2; D perhaps matches TRBD1 (5 bases). Germline V CDR1 and CDR2: SEHNR, FQNEAQ (reference sequence). This CDR3 has 14 amino acids. With 5 bases removed from V and 3 bases from J, the gap between germline ends came to 13 bases. Written as DNA, the CDR3 is TGTGCCAGCAGCCCATGGGGCCTGGACTATGGCTACACCTTC. Translated, it gives CASSPWGLDYGYTF.

J is TRBJ1-3 and V is TRBV30; 9 bases match TRBD1. CDR1 is GTSNPN, CDR2 SVGIG, per germline (reference sequence). CDR3 length: 13 residues. The junction had 5 bases not matched to a gene; V was cut back by 2 bases and J by 9 bases. CDR3 amino acids: CAWSIGQGFTIYF. The CDR3 DNA follows: TGTGCCTGGAGTATAGGACAGGGGTTCACCATATATTTT.

J is TRBJ2-7 and V is TRBV5-1; 8 bases agree with TRBD1. Germline V lookup: CDR1 SGHRS, CDR2 YFSETQ. There are 15 residues in the CDR3. The J segment lost 0 bases and the V segment lost 3 bases, leaving 5 bases of the junction unmatched. The CDR3 loop reads CASSSGQVISYEQYF. The DNA for the CDR3 is TGCGCCAGCAGCTCGGGACAGGTGATCTCCTACGAGCAGTACTTC. Supplemented by reference TRBV5-1 and TRBJ2-7, the full variable domain reads KAGVTQTPRYLIKTRGQQVTLSCSPISGHRSVSWYQQTPGQGLQFLFEYFSETQRNKGNFPGRFSGRQFSNSRSEMNVSTLELGDSALYLCASSSGQVISYEQYFGPGTRLTVT.

This chain joins TRBV7-3 and TRBJ2-6; D call uncertain. Germline lookup yields CDR1 SGHTA and CDR2 FQGTGA. This CDR3 is built from 17 residues. V was trimmed by 5 bases and J by 0 bases, leaving 14 bases between them. The CDR3 nucleotides are TGTGCCAGCAGCAAGGGTACTCAACCCTCTGGGGCCAACGTCCTGACTTTC. Translated: CASSKGTQPSGANVLTF.

CDR3 amino acids: CASSKAGYYGYTF. CDR3 sequence (DNA): TGTGCCAGCAGCAAGGCAGGGTACTATGGCTACACCTTC. This chain connects TRBV28 to TRBJ1-2; D perhaps matches TRBD1 (5 bases). Trimming shortened V by 6 bases and J by 3 bases, and 11 bases separated the two germline ends. The V gene's germline CDR1 is MDHEN and CDR2 SYDVKM. The CDR3 contains 13 residues.

This clone has a single count. The rearrangement joins TRBV5-4 to TRBJ2-5, with a possible D match to TRBD2 (5 bases). Per germline, CDR1 SGHNT and CDR2 YYREEE (reference sequence). This CDR3 spans 13 amino acids. Trimming stripped 4 bases from V and 7 bases from J, with 14 bases between. In nucleotides, the CDR3 is TGTGCCAGCAGCCACGGCGTCGAGGGGACCCAGTACTTC. This sequence encodes CASSHGVEGTQYF. Looking up the rest from reference TRBV5-4 and TRBJ2-5 gives the full variable domain: ETGVTQSPTHLIKTRGQQVTLRCSSQSGHNTVSWYQQALGQGPQFIFQYYREEENGRGNFPPRFSGLQFPNYSSELNVNALELDDSALYLCASSHGVEGTQYFGPGTRLLVL.

This sequence joins TRBV5-6 and TRBJ2-3; possibly TRBD2 for D (6 bases). The V end was cut by 0 bases, the J end by 3 bases, with 11 bases between. This CDR3 has 15 residues. Germline CDR1 is SGHDT and CDR2 is YYEEEE. CDR3 DNA: TGTGCCAGCAGCTTGGGGCAGGGAGGAACAGATACGCAGTATTTT. This encodes CASSLGQGGTDTQYF.

The chain has TRBV29-1 and TRBJ1-1; 8 nucleotides agree with TRBD1. Germline lookup yields CDR1 SQVTM and CDR2 ANQGSEA. CDR3 length equals 13 residues. V trimming: 7 bases; J trimming: 0 bases; junction bases outside the gene matches: 4. CDR3 protein: CSGMGQVNTEAFF. The DNA of the CDR3 is TGCAGCGGGATGGGACAGGTGAACACTGAAGCTTTCTTT.

CDR3 in DNA: TGTGCCAGCAGCTGGGGACAGGAAACAGATACGCAGTATTTT. As protein: CASSWGQETDTQYF. The chain joins TRBV7-8 to TRBJ2-3; 8 bases are a match to TRBD1. The germline V gene encodes CDR1 SGHVS and CDR2 FQNEAQ. With 4 bases clipped from V and 3 bases from J, the junction kept 3 bases outside the gene matches. The CDR3 contains 14 residues.